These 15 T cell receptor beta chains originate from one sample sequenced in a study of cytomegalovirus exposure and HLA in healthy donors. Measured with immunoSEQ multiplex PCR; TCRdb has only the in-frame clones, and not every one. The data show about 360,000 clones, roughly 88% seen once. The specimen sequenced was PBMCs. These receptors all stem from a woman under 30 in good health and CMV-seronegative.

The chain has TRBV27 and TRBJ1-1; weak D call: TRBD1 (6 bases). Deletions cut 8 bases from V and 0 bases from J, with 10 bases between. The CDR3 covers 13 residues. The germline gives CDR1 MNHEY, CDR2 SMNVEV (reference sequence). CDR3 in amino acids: CASADSLNTEAFF. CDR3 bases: TGTGCCAGCGCGGACAGTTTGAACACTGAAGCTTTCTTT.

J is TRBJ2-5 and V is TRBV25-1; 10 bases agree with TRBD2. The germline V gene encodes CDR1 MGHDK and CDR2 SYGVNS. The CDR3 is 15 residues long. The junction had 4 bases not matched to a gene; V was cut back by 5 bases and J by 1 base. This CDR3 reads CASSLLAGVQETQYF. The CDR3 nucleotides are TGTGCCAGCAGTCTCCTAGCGGGGGTCCAAGAGACCCAGTACTTC.

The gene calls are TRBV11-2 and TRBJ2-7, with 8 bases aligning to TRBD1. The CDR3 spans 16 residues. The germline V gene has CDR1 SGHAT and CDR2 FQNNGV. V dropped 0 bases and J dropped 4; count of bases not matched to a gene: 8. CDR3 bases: TGTGCCAGCAGCTTAGATGGTAGCAGGGGGCTTTACGAGCAGTACTTC. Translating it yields CASSLDGSRGLYEQYF.

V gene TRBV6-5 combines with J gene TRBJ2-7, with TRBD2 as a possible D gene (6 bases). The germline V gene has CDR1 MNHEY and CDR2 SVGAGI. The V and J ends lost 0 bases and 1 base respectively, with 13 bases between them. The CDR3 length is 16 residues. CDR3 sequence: CASSYSDGGISYEQYF. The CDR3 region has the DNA TGTGCCAGCAGTTACTCGGACGGAGGGATTTCCTACGAGCAGTACTTC.

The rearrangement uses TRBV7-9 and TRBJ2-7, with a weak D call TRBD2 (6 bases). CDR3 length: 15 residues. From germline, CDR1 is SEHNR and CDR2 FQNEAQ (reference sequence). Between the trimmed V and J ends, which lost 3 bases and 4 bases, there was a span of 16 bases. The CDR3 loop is CASSLVGRGTYEQYF. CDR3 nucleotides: TGTGCCAGCAGCTTGGTCGGGCGGGGAACATACGAGCAGTACTTC.

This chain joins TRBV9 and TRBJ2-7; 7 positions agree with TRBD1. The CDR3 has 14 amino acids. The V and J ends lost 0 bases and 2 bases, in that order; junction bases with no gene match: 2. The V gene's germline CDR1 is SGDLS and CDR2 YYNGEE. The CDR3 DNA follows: TGTGCCAGCAGCGTAGAGACAGGGCCCTACGAGCAGTACTTC. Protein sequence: CASSVETGPYEQYF.

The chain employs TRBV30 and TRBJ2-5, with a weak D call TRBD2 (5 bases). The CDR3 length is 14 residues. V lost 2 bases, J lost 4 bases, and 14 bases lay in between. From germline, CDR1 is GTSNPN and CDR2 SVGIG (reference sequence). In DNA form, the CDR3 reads TGTGCCTGGAGTAAGACTACAACGGTAGAGACCCAGTACTTC. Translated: CAWSKTTTVETQYF.

DNA for the CDR3: TGTGCCAGCTCGGCCAGGGGATTTGAAAAACTGTTTTTT. This translates into CASSARGFEKLFF. The chain couples TRBV6-6 to TRBJ1-4, with a tentative D call TRBD1 (6 bases). CDR1 is MNHNY and CDR2 is SVGAGI in the germline V gene (reference sequence). Trimming took off 8 bases at V and 7 bases at J, with 14 bases between the two ends. The CDR3 length is 13 residues.

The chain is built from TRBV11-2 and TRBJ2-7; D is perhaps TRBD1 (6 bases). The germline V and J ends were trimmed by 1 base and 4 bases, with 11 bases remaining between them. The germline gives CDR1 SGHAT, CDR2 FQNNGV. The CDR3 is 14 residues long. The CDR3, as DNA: TGTGCCAGCAGCTTAGGTCAGGGGATGTACGAGCAGTACTTC. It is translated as CASSLGQGMYEQYF.

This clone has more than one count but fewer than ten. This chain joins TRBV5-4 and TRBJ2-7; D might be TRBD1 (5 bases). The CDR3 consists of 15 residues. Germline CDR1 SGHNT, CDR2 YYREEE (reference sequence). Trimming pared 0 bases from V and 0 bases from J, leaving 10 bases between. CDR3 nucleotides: TGTGCCAGCAGCTTGGGGGGCGCGTCCTCCTACGAGCAGTACTTC. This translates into CASSLGGASSYEQYF.

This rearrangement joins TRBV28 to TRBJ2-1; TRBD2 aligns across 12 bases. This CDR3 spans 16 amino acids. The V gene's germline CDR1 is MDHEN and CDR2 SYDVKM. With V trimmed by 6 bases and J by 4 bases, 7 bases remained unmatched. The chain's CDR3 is CASSPLAGGEYNEQFF. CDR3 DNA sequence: TGTGCCAGCAGCCCTCTAGCGGGAGGGGAATACAATGAGCAGTTCTTC.

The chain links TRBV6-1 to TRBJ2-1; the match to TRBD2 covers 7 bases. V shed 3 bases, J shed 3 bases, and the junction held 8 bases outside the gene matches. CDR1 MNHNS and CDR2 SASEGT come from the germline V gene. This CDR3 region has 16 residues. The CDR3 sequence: CASSDRLAAYYNEQFF. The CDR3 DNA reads TGTGCCAGCAGTGATCGTCTAGCGGCATACTACAATGAGCAGTTCTTC.

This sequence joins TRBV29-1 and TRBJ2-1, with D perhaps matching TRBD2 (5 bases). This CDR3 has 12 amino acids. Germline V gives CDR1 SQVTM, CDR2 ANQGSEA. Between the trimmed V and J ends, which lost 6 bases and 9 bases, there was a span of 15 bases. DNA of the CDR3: TGCAGCGTCGTGCGACGAGAGGGTGAGCAGTTCTTC. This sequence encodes CSVVRREGEQFF.

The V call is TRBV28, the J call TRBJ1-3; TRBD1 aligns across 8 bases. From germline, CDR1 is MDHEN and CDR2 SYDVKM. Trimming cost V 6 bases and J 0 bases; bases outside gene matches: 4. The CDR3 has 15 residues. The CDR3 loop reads CASRKDRVSGNTIYF. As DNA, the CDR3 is TGTGCCAGCAGAAAGGACAGGGTCTCTGGAAACACCATATATTTT.

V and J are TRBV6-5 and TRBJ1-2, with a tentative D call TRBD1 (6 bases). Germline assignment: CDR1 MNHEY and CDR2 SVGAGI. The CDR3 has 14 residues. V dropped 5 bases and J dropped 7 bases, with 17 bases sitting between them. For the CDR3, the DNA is TGTGCCAGCAGTCCGGACAGTCCTTATCTTGGCTACACCTTC. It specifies CASSPDSPYLGYTF.